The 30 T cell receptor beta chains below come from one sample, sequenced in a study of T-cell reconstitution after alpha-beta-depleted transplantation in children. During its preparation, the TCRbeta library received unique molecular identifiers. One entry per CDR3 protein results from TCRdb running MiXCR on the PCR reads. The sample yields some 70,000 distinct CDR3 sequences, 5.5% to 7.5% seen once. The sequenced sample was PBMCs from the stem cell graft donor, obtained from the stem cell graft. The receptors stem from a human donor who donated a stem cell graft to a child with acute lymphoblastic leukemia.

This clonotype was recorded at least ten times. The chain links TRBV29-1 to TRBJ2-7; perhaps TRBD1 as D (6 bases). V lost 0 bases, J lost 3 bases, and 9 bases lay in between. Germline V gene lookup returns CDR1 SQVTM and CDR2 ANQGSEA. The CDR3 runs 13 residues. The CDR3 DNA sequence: TGCAGCGTTGAAGATCAGGACAGCTACGAGCAGTACTTC. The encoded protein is CSVEDQDSYEQYF.

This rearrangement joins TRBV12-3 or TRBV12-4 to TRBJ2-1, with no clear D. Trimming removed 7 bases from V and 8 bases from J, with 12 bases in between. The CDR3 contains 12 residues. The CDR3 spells CASTLRAYEQFF. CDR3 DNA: TGTGCCAGCACCCTGAGAGCTTATGAGCAGTTCTTC.

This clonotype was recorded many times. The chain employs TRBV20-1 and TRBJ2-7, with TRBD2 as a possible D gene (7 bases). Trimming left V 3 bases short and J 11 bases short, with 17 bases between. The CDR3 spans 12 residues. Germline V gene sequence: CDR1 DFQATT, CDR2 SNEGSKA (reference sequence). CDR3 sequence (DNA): TGCAGTGCTAGTGGGGGTGCGGGGGCCGAGTACTTC. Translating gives CSASGGAGAEYF.

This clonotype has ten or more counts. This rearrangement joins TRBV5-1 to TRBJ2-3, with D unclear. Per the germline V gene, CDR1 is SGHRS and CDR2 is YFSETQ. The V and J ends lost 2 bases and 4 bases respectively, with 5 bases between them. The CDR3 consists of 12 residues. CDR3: CASSFGADTQYF. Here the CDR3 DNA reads TGCGCCAGCAGCTTTGGGGCAGATACGCAGTATTTT.

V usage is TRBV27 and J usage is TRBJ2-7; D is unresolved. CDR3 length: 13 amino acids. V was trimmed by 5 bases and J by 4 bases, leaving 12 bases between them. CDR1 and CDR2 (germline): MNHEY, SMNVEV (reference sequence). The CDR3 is CASSTGVGYEQYF. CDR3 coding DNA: TGTGCCAGCAGTACTGGGGTAGGGTACGAGCAGTACTTC.

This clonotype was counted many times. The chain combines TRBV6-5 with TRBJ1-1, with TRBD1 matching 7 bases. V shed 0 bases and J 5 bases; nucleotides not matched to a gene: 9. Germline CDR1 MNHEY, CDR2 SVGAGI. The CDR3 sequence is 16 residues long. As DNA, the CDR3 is TGTGCCAGCAGTTACTCGATATTCCAGGGGGGTACTGAAGCTTTCTTT. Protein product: CASSYSIFQGGTEAFF.

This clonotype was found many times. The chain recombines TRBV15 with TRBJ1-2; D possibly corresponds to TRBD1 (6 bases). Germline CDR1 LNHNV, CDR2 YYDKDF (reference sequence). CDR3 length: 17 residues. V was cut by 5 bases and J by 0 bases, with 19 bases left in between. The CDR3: CATSGGQGRRANYGYTF. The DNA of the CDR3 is TGTGCCACCAGCGGCGGGCAGGGGAGGAGAGCTAACTATGGCTACACCTTC.

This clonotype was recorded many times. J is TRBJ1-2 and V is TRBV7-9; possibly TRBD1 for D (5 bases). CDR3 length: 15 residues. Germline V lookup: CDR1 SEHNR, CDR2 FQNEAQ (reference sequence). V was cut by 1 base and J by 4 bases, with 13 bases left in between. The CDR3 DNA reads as TGTGCCAGCAGCTTAGAAACGGGACGGGCCTATGGCTACACCTTC. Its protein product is CASSLETGRAYGYTF. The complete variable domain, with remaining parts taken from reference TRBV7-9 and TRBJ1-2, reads DTGVSQNPRHKITKRGQNVTFRCDPISEHNRLYWYRQTLGQGPEFLTYFQNEAQLEKSRLLSDRFSAERPKGSFSTLEIQRTEQGDSAMYLCASSLETGRAYGYTFGSGTRLTVV.

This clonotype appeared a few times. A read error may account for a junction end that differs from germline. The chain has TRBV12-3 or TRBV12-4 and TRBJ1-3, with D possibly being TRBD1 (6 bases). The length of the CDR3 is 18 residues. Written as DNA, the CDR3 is TGTACCAGCAGTTTAGGGTTTGGGGACAACCTCTCTGGAAACACCATATATTTT. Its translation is CTSSLGFGDNLSGNTIYF.

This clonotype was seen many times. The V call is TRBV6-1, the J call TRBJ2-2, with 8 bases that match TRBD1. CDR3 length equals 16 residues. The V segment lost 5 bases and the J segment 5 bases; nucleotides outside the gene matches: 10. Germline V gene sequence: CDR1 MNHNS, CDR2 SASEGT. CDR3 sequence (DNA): TGTGCCAGCAGTCCAAGAGGACAGGGTTGGACCGGGGAGCTGTTTTTT. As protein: CASSPRGQGWTGELFF.

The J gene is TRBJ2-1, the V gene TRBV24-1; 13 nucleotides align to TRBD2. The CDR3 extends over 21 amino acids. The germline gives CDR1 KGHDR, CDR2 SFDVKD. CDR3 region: CGASDRPTSGRALPRGNEQFF. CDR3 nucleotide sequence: TGTGGCGCCAGTGACCGCCCCACTAGCGGGAGGGCCCTACCACGGGGCAATGAGCAGTTCTTC.

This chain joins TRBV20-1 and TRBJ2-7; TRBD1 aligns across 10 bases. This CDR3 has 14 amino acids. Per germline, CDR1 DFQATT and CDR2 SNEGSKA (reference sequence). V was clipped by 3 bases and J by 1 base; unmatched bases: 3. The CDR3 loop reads CSARGDRGSYEQYF. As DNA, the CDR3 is TGCAGTGCTAGGGGGGACAGGGGTTCCTACGAGCAGTACTTC.

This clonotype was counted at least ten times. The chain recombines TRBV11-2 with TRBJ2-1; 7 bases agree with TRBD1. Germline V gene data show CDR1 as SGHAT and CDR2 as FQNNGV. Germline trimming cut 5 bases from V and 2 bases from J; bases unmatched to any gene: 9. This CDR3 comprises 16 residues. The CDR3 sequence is CASSLNRDRTYNEQFF. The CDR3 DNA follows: TGTGCCAGCAGCCTCAACCGGGACAGAACCTACAATGAGCAGTTCTTC.

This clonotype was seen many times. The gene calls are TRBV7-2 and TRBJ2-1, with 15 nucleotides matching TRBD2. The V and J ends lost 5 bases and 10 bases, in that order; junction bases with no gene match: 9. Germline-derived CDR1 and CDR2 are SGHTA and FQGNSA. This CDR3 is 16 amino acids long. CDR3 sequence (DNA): TGTGCCAGCAGCCCACGAGGACTAGCGGGGGGGAAGGAGCAGTTCTTC. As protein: CASSPRGLAGGKEQFF.

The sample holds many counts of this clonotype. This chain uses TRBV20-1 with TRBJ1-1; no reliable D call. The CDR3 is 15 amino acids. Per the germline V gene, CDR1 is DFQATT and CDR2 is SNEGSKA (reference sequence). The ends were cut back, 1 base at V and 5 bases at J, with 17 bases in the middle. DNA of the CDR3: TGCAGTGCTAGAGTACGTGGGTACCCCTCGACTGAAGCTTTCTTT. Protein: CSARVRGYPSTEAFF.

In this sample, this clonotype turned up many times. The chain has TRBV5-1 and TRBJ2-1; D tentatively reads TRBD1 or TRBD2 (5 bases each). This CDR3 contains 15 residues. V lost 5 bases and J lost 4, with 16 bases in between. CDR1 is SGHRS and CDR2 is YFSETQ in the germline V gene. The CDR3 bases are TGCGCCAGCAGTTTTGGGGGTACGGGATACAATGAGCAGTTCTTC. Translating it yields CASSFGGTGYNEQFF.

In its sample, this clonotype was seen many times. This CDR3 reads CASSPVLANEQFF. CDR3 bases: TGCGCCAGCAGCCCCGTCTTAGCCAATGAGCAGTTCTTC. The V gene is TRBV5-1, the J gene TRBJ2-1; D remains ambiguous. CDR3 length: 13 amino acids. Germline CDR1 and CDR2: SGHRS and YFSETQ. The V and J ends lost 4 bases and 6 bases respectively, with 11 bases between them.

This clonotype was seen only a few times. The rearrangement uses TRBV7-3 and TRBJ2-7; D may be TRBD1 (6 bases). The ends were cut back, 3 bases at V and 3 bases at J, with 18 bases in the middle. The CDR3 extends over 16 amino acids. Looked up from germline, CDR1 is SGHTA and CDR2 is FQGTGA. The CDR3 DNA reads TGTGCCAGCAGCTTCCTGGACAGACCTCAGGTCTACGAGCAGTACTTC. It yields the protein CASSFLDRPQVYEQYF.

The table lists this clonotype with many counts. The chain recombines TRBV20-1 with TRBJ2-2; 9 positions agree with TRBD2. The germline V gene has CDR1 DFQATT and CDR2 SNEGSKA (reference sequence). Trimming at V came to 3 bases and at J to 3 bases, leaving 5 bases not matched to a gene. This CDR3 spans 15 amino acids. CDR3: CSARVAGGHTGELFF. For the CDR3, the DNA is TGCAGTGCTAGGGTGGCGGGGGGGCACACCGGGGAGCTGTTTTTT.

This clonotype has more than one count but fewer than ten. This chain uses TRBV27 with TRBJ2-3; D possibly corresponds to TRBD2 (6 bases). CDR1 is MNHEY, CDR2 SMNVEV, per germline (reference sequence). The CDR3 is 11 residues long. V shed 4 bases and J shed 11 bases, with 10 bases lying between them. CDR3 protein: CASSSGEWQYF. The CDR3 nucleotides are TGTGCCAGCAGTTCGGGGGAATGGCAGTATTTT.

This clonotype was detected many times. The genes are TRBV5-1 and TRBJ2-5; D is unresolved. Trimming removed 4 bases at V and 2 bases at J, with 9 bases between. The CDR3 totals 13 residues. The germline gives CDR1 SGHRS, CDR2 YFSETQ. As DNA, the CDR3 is TGCGCCAGCAGCGCCGGAGTACAAGAGACCCAGTACTTC. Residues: CASSAGVQETQYF.

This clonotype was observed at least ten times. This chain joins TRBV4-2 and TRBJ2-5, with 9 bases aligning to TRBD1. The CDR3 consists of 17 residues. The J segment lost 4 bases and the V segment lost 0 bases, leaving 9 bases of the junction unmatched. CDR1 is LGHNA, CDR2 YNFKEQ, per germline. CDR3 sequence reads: CASSQDGGTGGPETQYF. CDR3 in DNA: TGTGCCAGCAGCCAAGATGGGGGAACAGGGGGCCCAGAGACCCAGTACTTC.

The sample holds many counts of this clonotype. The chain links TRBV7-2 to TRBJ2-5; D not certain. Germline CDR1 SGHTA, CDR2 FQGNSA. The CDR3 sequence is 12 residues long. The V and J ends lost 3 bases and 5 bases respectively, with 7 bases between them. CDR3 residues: CASSFFGETQYF. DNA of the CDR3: TGTGCCAGCAGCTTTTTCGGGGAGACCCAGTACTTC.

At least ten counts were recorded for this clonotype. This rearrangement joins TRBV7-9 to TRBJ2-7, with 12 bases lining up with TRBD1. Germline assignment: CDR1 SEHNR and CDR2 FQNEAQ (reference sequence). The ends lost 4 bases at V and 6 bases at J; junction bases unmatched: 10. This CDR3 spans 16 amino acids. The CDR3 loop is CASSSGTGGLIGEQYF. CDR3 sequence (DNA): TGTGCCAGCAGCTCGGGGACAGGGGGCCTCATCGGCGAGCAGTACTTC.

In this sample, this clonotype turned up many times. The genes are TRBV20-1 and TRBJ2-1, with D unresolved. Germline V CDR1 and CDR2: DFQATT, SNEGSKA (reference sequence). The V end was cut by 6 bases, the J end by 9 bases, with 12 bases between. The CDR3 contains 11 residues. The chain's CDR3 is CSAHTNLEQFF. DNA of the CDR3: TGCAGTGCCCACACCAATCTTGAGCAGTTCTTC.

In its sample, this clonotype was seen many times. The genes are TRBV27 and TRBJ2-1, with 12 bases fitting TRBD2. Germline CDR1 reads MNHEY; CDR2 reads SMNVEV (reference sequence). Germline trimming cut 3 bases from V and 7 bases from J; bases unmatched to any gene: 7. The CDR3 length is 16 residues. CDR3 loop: CASSLGLAGGMNEQFF. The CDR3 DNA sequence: TGTGCCAGCAGTTTGGGGCTAGCGGGAGGGATGAATGAGCAGTTCTTC.

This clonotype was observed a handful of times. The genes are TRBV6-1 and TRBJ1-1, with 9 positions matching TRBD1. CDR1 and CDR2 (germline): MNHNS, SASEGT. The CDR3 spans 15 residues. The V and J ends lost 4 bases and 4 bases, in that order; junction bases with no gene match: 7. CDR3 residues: CASSVPGQGGTEAFF. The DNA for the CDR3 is TGTGCCAGCAGTGTTCCGGGACAGGGAGGCACTGAAGCTTTCTTT.

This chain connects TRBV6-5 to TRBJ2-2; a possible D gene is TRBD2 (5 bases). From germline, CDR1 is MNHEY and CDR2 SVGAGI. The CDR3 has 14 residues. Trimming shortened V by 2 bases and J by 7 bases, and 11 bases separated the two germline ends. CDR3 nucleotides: TGTGCCAGCAGTTACCGGGGTTTCGACGGGGAGCTGTTTTTT. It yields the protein CASSYRGFDGELFF.

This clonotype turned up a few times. CDR3 amino acids: CASSQETANYNSPLHF. Written as DNA, the CDR3 is TGTGCCAGCAGCCAAGAGACAGCCAACTATAATTCACCCCTCCACTTT. The rearrangement links TRBV4-2 to TRBJ1-6, with D possibly matching TRBD1 (5 bases). V lost 0 bases, J lost 3 bases, and 9 bases lay in between. CDR1 is LGHNA, CDR2 YNFKEQ, per germline. This CDR3 has 16 residues.

The CDR3 protein is CASRTGVTDTQYF. In DNA form, the CDR3 reads TGTGCCAGCAGGACAGGGGTCACAGATACGCAGTATTTT. This sequence joins TRBV6-4 and TRBJ2-3; TRBD1 agrees at 8 bases. From germline, CDR1 is MRHNA and CDR2 SNTAGT. There are 13 residues in the CDR3. Unmatched junction bases numbered 1, after V lost 6 bases and J lost 2 bases.